One and the same sample provided the 29 T cell receptor beta chains below, sequenced in a study of cytomegalovirus exposure and HLA in healthy donors. Both 60 Vbeta primers and 13 Jbeta primers went into the PCR. The data were produced by immunoSEQ multiplex PCR, yet TCRdb's version contains in-frame clones alone and is incomplete. This repertoire shows about 130,000 clones, roughly 88% found once; its top ten account for 2% to 3%. The source material was PBMCs. These receptors were collected from a man in his fifties or sixties in good health and CMV-seronegative.

V and J are TRBV30 and TRBJ2-7; 7 bases are shared with TRBD2. With 6 bases clipped from V and 6 bases from J, the junction kept 14 bases outside the gene matches. This CDR3 contains 14 residues. CDR1 GTSNPN and CDR2 SVGIG come from the germline V gene (reference sequence). The CDR3 DNA sequence: TGTGCCTGTATCACGGCTAGCGGCGACCTCGAGCAGTACTTC. Amino acid sequence: CACITASGDLEQYF.

The rearrangement uses TRBV2 and TRBJ1-1; a weak D match, TRBD1 (5 bases). The germline CDR1 and CDR2 sequences are SNHLY and FYNNEI. V dropped 2 bases and J dropped 1 base, with 8 bases sitting between them. CDR3 size: 14 residues. In DNA, the CDR3 is TGTGCCAGCAGTGAACAGGGCGCGAACACTGAAGCTTTCTTT. Translated: CASSEQGANTEAFF.

The chain joins TRBV9 to TRBJ1-1, with TRBD1 identical over 8 bases. This CDR3 is built from 15 residues. Trimming removed 2 bases from V and 4 bases from J; junction bases left unmatched: 7. CDR1 and CDR2 from the germline V gene are SGDLS and YYNGEE. The DNA of the CDR3 is TGTGCCAGCAGCGTTACACAGGGGGGCGGCACTGAAGCTTTCTTT. Its protein product is CASSVTQGGGTEAFF.

This clone was detected a few times. This chain links TRBV4-2 with TRBJ2-3; TRBD2 might be the D (7 bases). Looked up from germline, CDR1 is LGHNA and CDR2 is YNFKEQ. The CDR3 runs to 17 residues. Trimming took off 4 bases at V and 5 bases at J, with 22 bases between the two ends. The CDR3 coding sequence is TGTGCCAGCAGCCTGGGGGCTGGCGGGGGCCTTCTAGATACGCAGTATTTT. Translation gives CASSLGAGGGLLDTQYF.

The rearrangement joins TRBV13 to TRBJ1-6; D gene uncertain. The V gene lost 3 bases and the J gene lost 10 bases, with 7 bases spanning the gap. The CDR3 consists of 12 residues. Germline V gives CDR1 PRHDT, CDR2 FYEKMQ (reference sequence). The CDR3 reads CASSLRASPLHF. The CDR3 bases are TGTGCCAGCAGCTTGAGGGCGTCACCCCTCCACTTT.

The V call is TRBV7-9, the J call TRBJ2-7, with D possibly TRBD1 on 7 matching bases. Per the germline V gene, CDR1 is SEHNR and CDR2 is FQNEAQ (reference sequence). Trimming took 3 bases from V and 7 from J, leaving 13 bases between them. The CDR3 consists of 13 residues. CDR3 sequence reads: CASSFAGTVEQYF. CDR3 nucleotide sequence: TGTGCCAGCAGCTTCGCGGGGACAGTGGAGCAGTACTTC.

The chain couples TRBV27 to TRBJ1-2, with 7 bases fitting TRBD1. This CDR3 is 14 amino acids long. With V trimmed by 2 bases and J by 4 bases, 4 bases remained unmatched. Germline V lookup: CDR1 MNHEY, CDR2 SMNVEV (reference sequence). CDR3 protein: CASSLGGQRYGYTF. The CDR3 bases are TGTGCCAGCAGTTTAGGGGGACAGCGCTATGGCTACACCTTC.

This chain links TRBV2 with TRBJ2-1; the D gene is possibly TRBD1 (6 bases). Trimming left V 6 bases short and J 6 bases short, with 18 bases between. From germline, CDR1 is SNHLY and CDR2 FYNNEI. This CDR3 is 15 amino acids long. In DNA form, the CDR3 reads TGTGCCAGCAGGGCGGGCAGGGGTCGTGGCAATGAGCAGTTCTTC. The encoded protein is CASRAGRGRGNEQFF. Looking up the rest from reference TRBV2 and TRBJ2-1 gives the full variable domain: EPEVTQTPSHQVTQMGQEVILRCVPISNHLYFYWYRQILGQKVEFLVSFYNNEISEKSEIFDDQFSVERPDGSNFTLKIRSTKLEDSAMYFCASRAGRGRGNEQFFGPGTRLTVL.

The chain carries TRBV30 and TRBJ2-1; D unclear. The germline gives CDR1 GTSNPN, CDR2 SVGIG (reference sequence). CDR3 length: 13 residues. Trimming pared 1 base from V and 4 bases from J, leaving 8 bases between. The CDR3 here is CAWSEELYNEQFF. The CDR3 DNA reads TGTGCCTGGAGTGAGGAGCTTTACAATGAGCAGTTCTTC.

The chain uses TRBV4-3 and TRBJ1-1, with D uncertain. Germline CDR1 is LGHNA and CDR2 is YSLEER. With 0 bases removed from V and 6 bases from J, the gap between germline ends came to 14 bases. The CDR3 spans 15 residues. CDR3 loop: CASSQDPGFTSEAFF. CDR3 coding DNA: TGCGCCAGCAGCCAAGATCCGGGATTCACCTCTGAAGCTTTCTTT.

This sequence joins TRBV10-2 and TRBJ2-1; D unresolved. Per the germline V gene, CDR1 is WSHSY and CDR2 is SAAADI. V was clipped by 0 bases and J by 0 bases, with 6 bases between them. This CDR3 comprises 15 residues. CDR3 sequence: CASSESWSSYNEQFF. CDR3 nucleotides: TGCGCCAGCAGTGAGTCCTGGAGCTCCTACAATGAGCAGTTCTTC.

The J gene is TRBJ2-7, the V gene TRBV6-1; TRBD1 is a possible D gene (5 bases). V shed 5 bases and J shed 6 bases, with 11 bases lying between them. CDR1 and CDR2 (germline): MNHNS, SASEGT. The CDR3 spans 12 residues. The CDR3: CASSPGGAEQYF. CDR3 bases: TGTGCCAGCAGTCCAGGTGGGGCCGAGCAGTACTTC.

This clone was recorded only once. The gene calls are TRBV7-2 and TRBJ1-5; D gene ambiguous. CDR3 length: 14 amino acids. Trimming removed 2 bases at V and 8 bases at J, with 13 bases between. The germline V gene has CDR1 SGHTA and CDR2 FQGNSA. The CDR3 coding sequence is TGTGCCAGCAGCTTATCAGGACTGATCGAGCCCCAGCATTTT. Translation: CASSLSGLIEPQHF.

The V gene is TRBV4-1, the J gene TRBJ2-5; a possible D gene is TRBD1 (5 bases). The CDR3 length is 16 residues. Germline lookup yields CDR1 MGHRA and CDR2 YSYEKL. Trimming took 0 bases from V and 7 from J, leaving 18 bases between them. The CDR3 bases are TGCGCCAGCAGCCAAGACCCCGACAGTAACCCGGGGACCCAGTACTTC. Translating it yields CASSQDPDSNPGTQYF.

This clone was seen more than once but under ten times. V gene TRBV5-6 combines with J gene TRBJ1-2; 8 nucleotides agree with TRBD1. This CDR3 has 17 residues. Germline V CDR1 and CDR2: SGHDT, YYEEEE. V lost 2 bases, J lost 3 bases, and 12 bases stayed unmatched. DNA of the CDR3: TGTGCCAGCAGCTTAGTAGGACAGGGCTTTATCGACTATGGCTACACCTTC. It codes for CASSLVGQGFIDYGYTF.

This clone was recorded only once. This chain uses TRBV4-1 with TRBJ1-1, with TRBD1 identical over 7 bases. J lost 6 bases, V lost 8 bases, and 12 bases had no gene match. Germline lookup yields CDR1 MGHRA and CDR2 YSYEKL. There are 14 residues in the CDR3. The CDR3 here is CASAAPGQPSEAFF. DNA for the CDR3: TGCGCCAGCGCGGCCCCGGGACAGCCCTCTGAAGCTTTCTTT.

This clone was counted a single time. The chain recombines TRBV7-8 with TRBJ2-2; tentatively, D is TRBD1 (6 bases). The CDR3 length is 16 residues. CDR1 SGHVS and CDR2 FQNEAQ come from the germline V gene. Trimming cost V 5 bases and J 3 bases, with 16 bases left between them. Written as DNA, the CDR3 is TGTGCCAGCAGCCCCCCCAAGACAGGATACACCGGGGAGCTGTTTTTT. It is translated as CASSPPKTGYTGELFF.

This chain uses TRBV27 with TRBJ2-1; D gene uncertain. The CDR3 sequence is 13 residues long. Trimming took 4 bases from V and 8 from J, leaving 12 bases between them. CDR1 and CDR2 from the germline V gene are MNHEY and SMNVEV (reference sequence). The DNA of the CDR3 is TGTGCCAGCAGTTCCACTTCCCTCTATGAGCAGTTCTTC. Protein product: CASSSTSLYEQFF.

The genes are TRBV4-2 and TRBJ2-5; TRBD1 matches 8 bases. The end of the DNA fits TRBJ2-7 better, so the J call may be wrong. The CDR3 totals 14 residues. Germline V gene lookup returns CDR1 LGHNA and CDR2 YNFKEQ. In DNA form, the CDR3 reads TGTGCCAGCAGCCAAGCAGGGGGCGTCTACGAGCAGTACTTC. This codes for CASSQAGGVYEQYF.

V and J are TRBV28 and TRBJ1-1, with 7 bases lining up with TRBD1. Germline trimming cut 1 base from V and 6 bases from J; bases unmatched to any gene: 14. Per the germline V gene, CDR1 is MDHEN and CDR2 is SYDVKM. This CDR3 is built from 17 residues. This CDR3 is CASSLLLSIGQAAEAFF. The CDR3 DNA reads TGTGCCAGCAGTTTATTATTATCCATCGGACAGGCGGCTGAAGCTTTCTTT. Full variable domain (rest looked up from reference TRBV28 and TRBJ1-1): DVKVTQSSRYLVKRTGEKVFLECVQDMDHENMFWYRQDPGLGLRLIYFSYDVKMKEKGDIPEGYSVSREKKERFSLILESASTNQTSMYLCASSLLLSIGQAAEAFFGQGTRLTVV.

J is TRBJ2-1 and V is TRBV19; D is perhaps TRBD2 (5 bases). This CDR3 contains 14 residues. The germline V and J ends were trimmed by 5 bases and 7 bases, with 15 bases remaining between them. The germline CDR1 and CDR2 sequences are LNHDA and SQIVND (reference sequence). CDR3 region: CASSPLLGVNEQFF. The CDR3 DNA is TGTGCCAGTAGTCCCCTACTCGGGGTAAATGAGCAGTTCTTC.

The chain links TRBV5-6 to TRBJ2-7, with TRBD1 matching over 7 bases. CDR3 length: 15 residues. The germline V gene has CDR1 SGHDT and CDR2 YYEEEE. The ends lost 2 bases at V and 2 bases at J; junction bases unmatched: 7. The DNA for the CDR3 is TGTGCCAGCAGCTTTTACCGACAGGGACCCTACGAGCAGTACTTC. Translation gives CASSFYRQGPYEQYF.

The count of this clone is one. This rearrangement joins TRBV27 to TRBJ1-6; D is perhaps TRBD1 (6 bases). The CDR3 has 13 amino acids. The germline V gene encodes CDR1 MNHEY and CDR2 SMNVEV (reference sequence). V gave up 2 bases and J gave up 10 bases, with 9 bases separating them. CDR3: CASSLQGRSPLHF. DNA of the CDR3: TGTGCCAGCAGTTTACAGGGGCGGTCACCCCTCCACTTT.

The CDR3 nucleotides are TGTGCCAGCAGTGAGACCCCCGGGACAGCGGCTACTGAAGCTTTCTTT. It translates to CASSETPGTAATEAFF. The genes are TRBV6-1 and TRBJ1-1, with 7 bases matching TRBD1. The CDR3 spans 16 residues. After removal of 3 bases from V and 5 bases from J, the junction contained 12 bases not matched to a gene. In germline, CDR1 is MNHNS, CDR2 SASEGT.

This clone was seen only once. The chain combines TRBV7-6 with TRBJ2-1; D may be TRBD2 (5 bases). Germline CDR1 SGHVS, CDR2 FNYEAQ. V lost 11 bases and J 1 base, leaving 18 bases between the germline ends. CDR3 size: 15 residues. DNA for the CDR3: TGTGCCTACGCATCCCTGAGGGATTCCTACAATGAGCAGTTCTTC. It specifies CAYASLRDSYNEQFF.

The gene calls are TRBV7-9 and TRBJ1-1; a weak D match, TRBD1 (6 bases). This CDR3 has 15 amino acids. Per the germline V gene, CDR1 is SEHNR and CDR2 is FQNEAQ (reference sequence). Deletions cut 3 bases from V and 0 bases from J, with 11 bases between. The CDR3 DNA reads as TGTGCCAGCAGCTTGGGGGGGCCTTTGAACACTGAAGCTTTCTTT. It translates to CASSLGGPLNTEAFF.

The chain is built from TRBV30 and TRBJ1-6; a weak D match, TRBD1 (5 bases). Germline V lookup: CDR1 GTSNPN, CDR2 SVGIG (reference sequence). V gave up 3 bases and J gave up 6 bases, with 15 bases separating them. The CDR3 is 15 amino acids. The CDR3 DNA reads TGTGCCTGGAGGCGCGAGGGGAGGCTTAATTCACCCCTCCACTTT. This translates into CAWRREGRLNSPLHF.

Only a few counts were recorded for this clone. The CDR3 reads CASSVEGRGSEKLFF. For the CDR3, the DNA is TGTGCCAGCAGCGTAGAAGGCAGGGGGAGTGAAAAACTGTTTTTT. The chain recombines TRBV9 with TRBJ1-4; 7 bases agree with TRBD1. This CDR3 comprises 15 residues. The germline gives CDR1 SGDLS, CDR2 YYNGEE. Trimming took 0 bases from V and 7 from J; bases not matched to a gene: 6.

Only a few counts were recorded for this clone. The limits of the CDR3 on the DNA are not certain, so only TCRdb's listed CDR3 is given. This chain links TRBV6-5 with TRBJ2-7; the D call in the table, TRBD1, was not verified against the DNA. The CDR3 region is 13 residues in length, termini included. Germline-derived CDR1 and CDR2 are MNHEY and SVGAGI. This chain's CDR3 is CASSLDKAYEQYF.